The 2 T cell receptor beta chains in this list originate from one sample, sequenced in a study of blood T cell repertoires in COVID-19. Assay used: immunoSEQ multiplex PCR; TCRdb lists only in-frame clones, some missing. The sample has 95,000 to 120,000 clones; about 85% are singletons. The sample taken for sequencing was peripheral blood. The receptors stem from a woman aged 60-75 years with COVID-19, enrolled during active disease.

V usage is TRBV6-2 or TRBV6-3 and J usage is TRBJ2-3, with D perhaps TRBD2 (5 bases). Germline V gene sequence: CDR1 MNHEY, CDR2 SVGEGT. V was shortened by 2 bases and J by 2 bases, with 14 bases between the two germline ends. CDR3 length equals 16 residues. This CDR3 reads CASSYKAPDYTDTQYF. CDR3 sequence (DNA): TGTGCCAGCAGTTACAAGGCCCCCGACTACACAGATACGCAGTATTTT.

This clone was detected once. Other nucleotide sequences from this sample produce the same CDR3. This sequence joins TRBV27 and TRBJ2-2; 8 nucleotides agree with TRBD2. Germline CDR1 MNHEY, CDR2 SMNVEV (reference sequence). The junction had 7 bases not matched to a gene; V was cut back by 7 bases and J by 6 bases. This CDR3 contains 14 residues. This chain's CDR3 is CASNRGGGAGELFF. The CDR3 DNA follows: TGTGCCAGCAACCGGGGGGGCGGGGCCGGGGAGCTGTTTTTT.